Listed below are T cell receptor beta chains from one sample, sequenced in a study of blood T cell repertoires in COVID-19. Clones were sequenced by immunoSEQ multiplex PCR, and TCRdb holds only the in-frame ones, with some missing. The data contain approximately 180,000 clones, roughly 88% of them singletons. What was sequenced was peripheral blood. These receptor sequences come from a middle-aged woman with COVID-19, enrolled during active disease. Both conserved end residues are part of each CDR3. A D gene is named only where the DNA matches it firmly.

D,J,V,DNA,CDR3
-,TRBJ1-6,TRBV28,TGTGCCAGCAGTTTGGCGGGACGGACCGAAAGAGGTTCACCCCTCCACTTT,CASSLAGRTERGSPLHF
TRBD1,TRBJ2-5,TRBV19,TGTGCCAGTAGTAGAGAGGGACAGTCGGGCCAGTACTTC,CASSREGQSGQYF
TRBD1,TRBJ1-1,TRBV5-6,TGTGCCAGCAGCTCAAGGGGGCTGAACACTGAAGCTTTCTTT,CASSSRGLNTEAFF
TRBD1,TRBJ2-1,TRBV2,TGTGCCAGCAGTTTGGACAGGGGCGCGATCAACAATGAGCAGTTCTTC,CASSLDRGAINNEQFF
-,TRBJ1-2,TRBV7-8,TGTGCCAGCAGCTTAGGGGACTATGATAACTATGGCTACACCTTC,CASSLGDYDNYGYTF
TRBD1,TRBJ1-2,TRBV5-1,TGCGCCAGCAGCCGCCGGGACAGGCCGAGGGCCACCTTC,CASSRRDRPRATF
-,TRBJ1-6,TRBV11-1,TGTGCCAGCAGCTTGTGGACGGACTATTCACCCCTCCACTTT,CASSLWTDYSPLHF
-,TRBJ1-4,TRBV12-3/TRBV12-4,TGTGCCAGCACCATCTCATTCGGGGAAAAACTGTTTTTT,CASTISFGEKLFF
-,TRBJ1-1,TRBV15,TGTGCCACCAGCAGCCAGGGCGAAGTCACTGAAGCTTTCTTT,CATSSQGEVTEAFF
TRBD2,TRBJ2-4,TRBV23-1,TGCGCCAGCAACGAAATCGTACTAGCGGGACTAAAGAGAGAGATCGAAGCCAAAAACATTCAGTACTTC,CASNEIVLAGLKREIEAKNIQYF
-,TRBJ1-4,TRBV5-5,TGTGCCAGCAGTCGTCATGAAAAACTGTTTTTT,CASSRHEKLFF
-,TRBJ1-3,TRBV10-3,TGTGCCATCAGTGACCAGGGCATCTCTGGAAACACCATATATTTT,CAISDQGISGNTIYF
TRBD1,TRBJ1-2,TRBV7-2,TGTGCCAGCAGCAGATCGACAGGGAAAAGCGGCTACACCTTC,CASSRSTGKSGYTF
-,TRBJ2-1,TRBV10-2,TGCGCCAGCAGTGACCCGATAGCGGAGGGTCGAGTTGAGCAGTTCTTC,CASSDPIAEGRVEQFF
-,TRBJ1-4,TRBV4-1,TGCGCCAGCAGCCAAGGTTGGGGGGGCGGGGAAAAACTGTTTTTT,CASSQGWGGGEKLFF
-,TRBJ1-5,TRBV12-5,TGTGCTAGTGGTTTGGTCACAGGGATACGTAAAGCCCAGCATTTT,CASGLVTGIRKAQHF
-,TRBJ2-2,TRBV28,TGTGCCAGCAGTCCAAGGGGGGGCACCGGGGAGCTGTTTTTT,CASSPRGGTGELFF
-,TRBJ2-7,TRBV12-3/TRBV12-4,TGTGCCAGCAGCCTTACAGGGACCGAGCAGTACTTC,CASSLTGTEQYF
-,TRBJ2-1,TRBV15,TGTGCCACCAGCAGAGATGCCGGGGGATACAATGAGCAGTTCTTC,CATSRDAGGYNEQFF